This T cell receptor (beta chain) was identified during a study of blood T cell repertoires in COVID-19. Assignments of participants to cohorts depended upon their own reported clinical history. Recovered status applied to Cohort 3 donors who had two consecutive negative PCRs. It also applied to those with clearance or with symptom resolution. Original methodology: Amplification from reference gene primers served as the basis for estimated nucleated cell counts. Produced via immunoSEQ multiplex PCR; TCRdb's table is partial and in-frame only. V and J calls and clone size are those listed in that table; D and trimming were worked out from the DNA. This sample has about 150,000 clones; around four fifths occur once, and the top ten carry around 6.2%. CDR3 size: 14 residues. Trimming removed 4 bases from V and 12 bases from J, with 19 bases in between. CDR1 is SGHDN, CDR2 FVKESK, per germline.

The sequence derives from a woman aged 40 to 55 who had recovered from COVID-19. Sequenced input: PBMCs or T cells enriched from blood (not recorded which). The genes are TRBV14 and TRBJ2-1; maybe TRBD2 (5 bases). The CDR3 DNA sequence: TGTGCCAGCAGCCCACCCGGCGGAGGAGACGGGCAGTTCTTC. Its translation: CASSPPGGGDGQFF.